The TCR beta chain under discussion was sequenced for a study of T cell responses to AZD1222 COVID-19 vaccine. General observations from the study: Following two doses of AZD1222, Spike-specific TCR breadth and depth rose. Just a handful of people given AZD1222 tested seropositive at baseline. Unmutated variant regions are reportedly the target of nearly half of TCRs that are spike-specific. Among the donors, most were white British and more were female, and clonal diversity was possibly underestimated.

The CDR3 contains 15 residues. Germline CDR1 is GTSNPN and CDR2 is SVGIG (reference sequence). The V and J ends lost 0 bases and 8 bases, in that order; junction bases with no gene match: 9. Details on this clone: The target antigen is unknown.

Produced via immunoSEQ multiplex PCR; TCRdb's table is partial and in-frame only. The table lists 53,000 or so clones, approximately 84% of them singletons, with 27% in the top ten. The gene calls are TRBV30 and TRBJ2-1; 8 bases align to TRBD2. This TCR derives from an adult in good health. The source was peripheral blood, collected on day 0 of AZD1222 vaccination. This chain's CDR3 is CAWSVRTGGIDEQFF. In nucleotides, the CDR3 is TGTGCCTGGAGTGTACGAACGGGAGGGATCGATGAGCAGTTCTTC.